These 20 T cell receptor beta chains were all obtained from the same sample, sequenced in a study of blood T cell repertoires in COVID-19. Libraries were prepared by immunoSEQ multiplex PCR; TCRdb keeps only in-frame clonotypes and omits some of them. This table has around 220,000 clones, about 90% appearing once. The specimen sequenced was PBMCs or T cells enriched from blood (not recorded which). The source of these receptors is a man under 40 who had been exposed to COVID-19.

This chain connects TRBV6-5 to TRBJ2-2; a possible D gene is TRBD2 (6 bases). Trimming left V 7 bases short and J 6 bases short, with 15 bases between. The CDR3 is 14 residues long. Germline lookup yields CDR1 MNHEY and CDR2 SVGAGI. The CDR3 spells CASTLDYPAGELFF. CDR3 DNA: TGTGCCAGCACCCTGGACTACCCGGCCGGGGAGCTGTTTTTT.

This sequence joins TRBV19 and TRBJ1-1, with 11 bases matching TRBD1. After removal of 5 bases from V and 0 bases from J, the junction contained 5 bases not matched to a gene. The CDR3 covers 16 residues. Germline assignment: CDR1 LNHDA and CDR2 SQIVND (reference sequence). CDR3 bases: TGTGCCAGTAGTTTAGGGACAGGGGGTGTGAACACTGAAGCTTTCTTT. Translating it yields CASSLGTGGVNTEAFF.

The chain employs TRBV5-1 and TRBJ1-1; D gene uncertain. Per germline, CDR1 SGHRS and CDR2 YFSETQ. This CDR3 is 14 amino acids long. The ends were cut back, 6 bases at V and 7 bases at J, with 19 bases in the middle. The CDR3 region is CASTPMPAAGEAFF. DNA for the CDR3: TGCGCCAGCACCCCAATGCCTGCGGCGGGTGAAGCTTTCTTT.

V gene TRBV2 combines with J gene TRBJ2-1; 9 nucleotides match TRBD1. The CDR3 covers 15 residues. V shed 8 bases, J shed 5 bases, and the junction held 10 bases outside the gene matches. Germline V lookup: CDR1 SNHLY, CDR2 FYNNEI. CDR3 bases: TGTGCCAGCGCCCCACGGGACAGGGCTAACAATGAGCAGTTCTTC. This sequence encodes CASAPRDRANNEQFF. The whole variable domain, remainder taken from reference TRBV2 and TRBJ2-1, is EPEVTQTPSHQVTQMGQEVILRCVPISNHLYFYWYRQILGQKVEFLVSFYNNEISEKSEIFDDQFSVERPDGSNFTLKIRSTKLEDSAMYFCASAPRDRANNEQFFGPGTRLTVL.

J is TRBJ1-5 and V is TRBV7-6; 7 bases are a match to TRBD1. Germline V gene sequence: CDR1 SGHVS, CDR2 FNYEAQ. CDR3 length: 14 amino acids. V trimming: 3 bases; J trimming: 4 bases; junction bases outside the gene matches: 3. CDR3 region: CASSLGRGNQPQHF. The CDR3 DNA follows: TGTGCCAGCAGCTTGGGCAGGGGGAATCAGCCCCAGCATTTT.

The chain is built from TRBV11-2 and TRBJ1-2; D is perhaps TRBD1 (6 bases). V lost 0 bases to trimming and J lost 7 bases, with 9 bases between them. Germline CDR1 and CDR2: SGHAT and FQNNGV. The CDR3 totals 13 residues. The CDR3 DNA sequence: TGTGCCAGCAGCTTAGACAGGGGCGGTGGCTACACCTTC. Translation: CASSLDRGGGYTF.

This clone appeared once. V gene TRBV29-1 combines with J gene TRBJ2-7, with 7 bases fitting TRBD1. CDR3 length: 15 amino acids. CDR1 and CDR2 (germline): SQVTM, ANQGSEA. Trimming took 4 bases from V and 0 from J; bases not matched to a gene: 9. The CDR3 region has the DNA TGCAGCGTTGTAGGTGGGACAGCAAACTCCTACGAGCAGTACTTC. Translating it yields CSVVGGTANSYEQYF.

The CDR3 reads CASSEGWGSGVYGYTF. The DNA for the CDR3 is TGTGCCAGCAGTGAAGGGTGGGGGTCAGGGGTCTATGGCTACACCTTC. The chain employs TRBV6-1 and TRBJ1-2; perhaps TRBD1 as D (6 bases). V gave up 1 base and J gave up 4 bases, with 16 bases separating them. Germline V CDR1 and CDR2: MNHNS, SASEGT. CDR3 length equals 16 residues.

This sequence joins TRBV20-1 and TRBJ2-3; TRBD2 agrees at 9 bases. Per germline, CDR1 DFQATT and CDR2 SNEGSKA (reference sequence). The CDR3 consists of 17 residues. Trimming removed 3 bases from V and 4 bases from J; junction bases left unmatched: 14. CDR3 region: CSASSKRGAGRADTQYF. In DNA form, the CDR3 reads TGCAGTGCTAGTAGTAAGCGGGGGGCCGGCCGGGCAGATACGCAGTATTTT.

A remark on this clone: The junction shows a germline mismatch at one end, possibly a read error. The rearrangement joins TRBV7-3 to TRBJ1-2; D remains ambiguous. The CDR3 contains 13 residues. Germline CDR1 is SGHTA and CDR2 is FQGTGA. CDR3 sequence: CASSLSPTSTTNF. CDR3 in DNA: TGTGCCAGCAGCTTAAGTCCAACCTCTACTACAAACTTC. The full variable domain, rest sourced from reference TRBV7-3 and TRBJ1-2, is GAGVSQTPSNKVTEKGKYVELRCDPISGHTALYWYRQSLGQGPEFLIYFQGTGAADDSGLPNDRFFAVRPEGSVSTLKIQRTERGDSAVYLCASSLSPTSTTNFGSGTRLTVV.

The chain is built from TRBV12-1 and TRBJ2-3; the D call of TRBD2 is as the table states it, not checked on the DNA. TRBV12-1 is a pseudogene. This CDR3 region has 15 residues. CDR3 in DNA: TGTGCCAGCACCGAACTAGGCAAGGTAACAGATACGCAGTATTTT. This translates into CASTELGKVTDTQYF.

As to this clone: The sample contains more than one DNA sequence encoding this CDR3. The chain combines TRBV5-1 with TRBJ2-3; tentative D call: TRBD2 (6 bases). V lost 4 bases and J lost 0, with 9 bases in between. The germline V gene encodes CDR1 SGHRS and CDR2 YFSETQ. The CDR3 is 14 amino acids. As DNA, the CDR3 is TGCGCCAGCAGCCAAGGGACTAGCACAGATACGCAGTATTTT. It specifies CASSQGTSTDTQYF.

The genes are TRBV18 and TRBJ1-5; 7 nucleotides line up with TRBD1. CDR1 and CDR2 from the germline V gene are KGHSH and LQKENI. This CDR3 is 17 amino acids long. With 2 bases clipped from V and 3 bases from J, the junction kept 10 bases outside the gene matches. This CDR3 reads CASSPGLDRNNNQPQHF. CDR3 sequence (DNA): TGTGCCAGCTCACCAGGTTTGGACAGGAACAACAATCAGCCCCAGCATTTT.

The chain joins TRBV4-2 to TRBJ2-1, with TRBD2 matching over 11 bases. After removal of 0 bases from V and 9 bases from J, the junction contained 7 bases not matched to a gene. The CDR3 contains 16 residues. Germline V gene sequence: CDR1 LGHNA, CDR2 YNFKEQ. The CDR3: CASSQETSGARGEQFF. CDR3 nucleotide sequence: TGTGCCAGCAGCCAAGAGACTAGCGGGGCCCGGGGTGAGCAGTTCTTC.

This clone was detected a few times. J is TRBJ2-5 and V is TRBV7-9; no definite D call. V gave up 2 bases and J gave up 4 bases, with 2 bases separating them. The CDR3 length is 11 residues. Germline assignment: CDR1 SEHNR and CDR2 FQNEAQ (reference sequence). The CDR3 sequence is CASSLLETQYF. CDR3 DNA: TGTGCCAGCAGCTTACTAGAGACCCAGTACTTC.

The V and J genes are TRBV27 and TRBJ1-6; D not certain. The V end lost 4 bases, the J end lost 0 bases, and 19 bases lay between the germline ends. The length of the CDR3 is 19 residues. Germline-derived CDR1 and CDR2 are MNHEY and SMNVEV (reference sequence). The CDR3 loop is CASSYKDGMISSYNSPLHF. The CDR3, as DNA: TGTGCCAGCAGTTATAAGGACGGGATGATCAGCTCCTATAATTCACCCCTCCACTTT.

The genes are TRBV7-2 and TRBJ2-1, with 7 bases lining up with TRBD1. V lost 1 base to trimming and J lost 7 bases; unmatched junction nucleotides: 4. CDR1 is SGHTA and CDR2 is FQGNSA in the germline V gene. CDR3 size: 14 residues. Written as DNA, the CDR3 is TGTGCCAGCAGCTTAGGAGACAGGGAAAATGAGCAGTTCTTC. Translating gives CASSLGDRENEQFF. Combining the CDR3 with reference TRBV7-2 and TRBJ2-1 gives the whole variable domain GAGVSQSPSNKVTEKGKDVELRCDPISGHTALYWYRQSLGQGLEFLIYFQGNSAPDKSGLPSDRFSAERTGGSVSTLTIQRTQQEDSAVYLCASSLGDRENEQFFGPGTRLTVL.

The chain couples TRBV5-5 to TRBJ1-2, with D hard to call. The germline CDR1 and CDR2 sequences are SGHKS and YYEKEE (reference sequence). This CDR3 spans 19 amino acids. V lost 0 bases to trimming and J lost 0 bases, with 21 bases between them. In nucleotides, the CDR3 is TGTGCCAGCAGCTTGGTGTCTCTGGGCAGAGAGGGCTCTAACTATGGCTACACCTTC. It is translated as CASSLVSLGREGSNYGYTF. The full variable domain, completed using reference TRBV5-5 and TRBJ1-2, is DAGVTQSPTHLIKTRGQQVTLRCSPISGHKSVSWYQQVLGQGPQFIFQYYEKEERGRGNFPDRFSARQFPNYSSELNVNALLLGDSALYLCASSLVSLGREGSNYGYTFGSGTRLTVV.

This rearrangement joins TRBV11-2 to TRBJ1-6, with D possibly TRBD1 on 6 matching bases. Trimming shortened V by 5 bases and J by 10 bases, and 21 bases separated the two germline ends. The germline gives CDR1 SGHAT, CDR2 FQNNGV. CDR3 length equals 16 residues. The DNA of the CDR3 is TGTGCCAGCAGCCTCCGGGGGGGCAGGGAGTGGTCACCCCTCCACTTT. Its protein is CASSLRGGREWSPLHF. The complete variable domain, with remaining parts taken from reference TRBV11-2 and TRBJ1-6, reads EAGVAQSPRYKIIEKRQSVAFWCNPISGHATLYWYQQILGQGPKLLIQFQNNGVVDDSQLPKDRFSAERLKGVDSTLKIQPAKLEDSAVYLCASSLRGGREWSPLHFGNGTRLTVT.

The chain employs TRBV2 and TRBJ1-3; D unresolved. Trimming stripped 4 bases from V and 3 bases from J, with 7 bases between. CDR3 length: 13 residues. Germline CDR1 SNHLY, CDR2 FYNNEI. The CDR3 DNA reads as TGTGCCAGCAGTGTAGAGTATGGAAACACCATATATTTT. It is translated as CASSVEYGNTIYF.